This T cell receptor beta chain was sequenced for a study of blood T cell repertoires in COVID-19. V shed 0 bases and J shed 8 bases, with 11 bases lying between them. CDR3 length: 13 amino acids. CDR1 and CDR2 from the germline V gene are SGHRS and YFSETQ. This clone was picked up one time. The protocol was immunoSEQ multiplex PCR, while the TCRdb copy is restricted to in-frame clones and leaves out a portion. The table includes approximately 50,000 clones, more than 80% detected once. This receptor was taken from a man aged 60-69 years with COVID-19, enrolled during active disease. The rearrangement links TRBV5-1 to TRBJ1-1; D not certain. The specimen sequenced was peripheral blood. This CDR3 reads CASSLAFSPEAFF. In DNA, the CDR3 is TGCGCCAGCAGCTTGGCCTTTTCCCCCGAAGCTTTCTTT. Full variable domain (remainder filled in from reference TRBV5-1 and TRBJ1-1): KAGVTQTPRYLIKTRGQQVTLSCSPISGHRSVSWYQQTPGQGLQFLFEYFSETQRNKGNFPGRFSGRQFSNSRSEMNVSTLELGDSALYLCASSLAFSPEAFFGQGTRLTVV.